Presented here are 22 T cell receptor beta chains from one specimen sequenced in a study of blood T cell repertoires in COVID-19. Measured with immunoSEQ multiplex PCR; TCRdb has only the in-frame clones, and not every one. The sample holds 100,000 to 150,000 clones, around four fifths seen once. The sequencing input was peripheral blood. The receptor set was obtained from a man in his fifties or sixties with acute or convalescent COVID-19.

This clone was detected only once. This chain uses TRBV29-1 with TRBJ1-2; D possibly corresponds to TRBD1 (6 bases). This CDR3 spans 15 amino acids. V shed 3 bases and J shed 4 bases, with 18 bases lying between them. From germline, CDR1 is SQVTM and CDR2 ANQGSEA. CDR3 nucleotide sequence: TGCAGCGTTGACAAGGTGGCAGGGGTTCTCTATGGCTACACCTTC. Protein sequence: CSVDKVAGVLYGYTF.

This clone appeared a few times. The chain is built from TRBV4-2 and TRBJ1-4; no clear D. The CDR3 has 14 amino acids. Germline V gene sequence: CDR1 LGHNA, CDR2 YNFKEQ. The V end was cut by 5 bases, the J end by 0 bases, with 7 bases between. CDR3 in DNA: TGTGCCAGCAGCAAGAGTGCAACTAATGAAAAACTGTTTTTT. Protein sequence: CASSKSATNEKLFF.

V gene TRBV20-1 combines with J gene TRBJ2-5; 10 bases are shared with TRBD2. The germline CDR1 and CDR2 sequences are DFQATT and SNEGSKA (reference sequence). Germline trimming cut 3 bases from V and 4 bases from J; bases unmatched to any gene: 11. The CDR3 contains 16 residues. CDR3: CSASRLAGAVLETQYF. The CDR3 bases are TGCAGTGCTAGTCGGCTAGCGGGAGCGGTTTTAGAGACCCAGTACTTC.

This clone was observed a handful of times. The rearrangement joins TRBV11-2 to TRBJ2-2; maybe TRBD1 (6 bases). From germline, CDR1 is SGHAT and CDR2 FQNNGV. The ends were cut back, 2 bases at V and 2 bases at J, with 18 bases in the middle. This CDR3 region has 18 residues. The CDR3 DNA is TGTGCCAGCAGCTTAAACGGGCCTAGGACAGTTAACACCGGGGAGCTGTTTTTT. The encoded protein is CASSLNGPRTVNTGELFF.

The V gene is TRBV5-5, the J gene TRBJ1-1; 7 nucleotides agree with TRBD1. The CDR3 sequence is 16 residues long. The V and J ends lost 1 base and 1 base, in that order; junction bases with no gene match: 7. CDR1 is SGHKS and CDR2 is YYEKEE in the germline V gene (reference sequence). The CDR3 sequence: CASSLSGAGGNTEAFF. CDR3 sequence (DNA): TGTGCCAGCAGCTTGAGTGGGGCAGGGGGGAACACTGAAGCTTTCTTT.

The J gene is TRBJ2-5, the V gene TRBV20-1; D unresolved. The V end lost 6 bases, the J end lost 5 bases, and 10 bases lay between the germline ends. The CDR3 runs to 11 residues. Germline V gives CDR1 DFQATT, CDR2 SNEGSKA (reference sequence). Written as DNA, the CDR3 is TGCAGTGCAAAATCGAGGGAGACCCAGTACTTC. It is translated as CSAKSRETQYF.

V usage is TRBV7-9 and J usage is TRBJ2-7; D might be TRBD1 (6 bases). V lost 2 bases, J lost 0 bases, and 20 bases lay in between. There are 18 residues in the CDR3. Germline CDR1 reads SEHNR; CDR2 reads FQNEAQ (reference sequence). The CDR3 protein is CASSLSLDSGFSSYEQYF. The CDR3 nucleotides are TGTGCCAGCAGCTTATCCTTGGACAGCGGATTTAGCTCCTACGAGCAGTACTTC.

The chain employs TRBV6-5 and TRBJ2-1, with TRBD2 identical over 9 bases. V lost 6 bases and J lost 8; bases outside the gene matches: 11. The CDR3 loop spans 15 amino acids. Germline CDR1 and CDR2: MNHEY and SVGAGI. CDR3 DNA: TGTGCCAGCAGCCGGTTTAGCGGGAGTAACGATGAGCAGTTCTTC. The encoded protein is CASSRFSGSNDEQFF.

The chain combines TRBV4-2 with TRBJ1-6, with D possibly being TRBD1 (5 bases). The V gene lost 0 bases and the J gene lost 8 bases, with 11 bases spanning the gap. This CDR3 contains 15 residues. Per germline, CDR1 LGHNA and CDR2 YNFKEQ. The chain's CDR3 is CASSQDWVRDSPLHF. As DNA, the CDR3 is TGTGCCAGCAGCCAAGATTGGGTCAGGGATTCACCCCTCCACTTT.

The CDR3 protein is CASSPGGLTEAFF. DNA for the CDR3: TGCGCCAGCAGCCCAGGGGGCCTGACTGAAGCTTTCTTT. The chain couples TRBV5-1 to TRBJ1-1, with 8 bases matching TRBD1. Germline values: CDR1 SGHRS, CDR2 YFSETQ. The J segment lost 5 bases and the V segment lost 4 bases, leaving 4 bases of the junction unmatched. The CDR3 has 13 amino acids.

The chain carries TRBV28 and TRBJ1-1; possible D gene TRBD1, 6 bases. Trimming removed 5 bases from V and 2 bases from J, with 15 bases in between. Looked up from germline, CDR1 is MDHEN and CDR2 is SYDVKM. This CDR3 spans 15 amino acids. The CDR3 bases are TGTGCCAGCAGTCCGACAGGTCCAACAAACACTGAAGCTTTCTTT. This translates into CASSPTGPTNTEAFF.

The V call is TRBV28, the J call TRBJ1-1, with 8 bases aligning to TRBD1. Germline lookup yields CDR1 MDHEN and CDR2 SYDVKM. The length of the CDR3 is 15 residues. The V segment lost 4 bases and the J segment 4 bases; nucleotides outside the gene matches: 8. CDR3 sequence: CASSWAGGPFTEAFF. The CDR3 DNA sequence: TGTGCCAGCAGTTGGGCAGGGGGCCCGTTCACTGAAGCTTTCTTT.

V usage is TRBV14 and J usage is TRBJ2-2, with 9 bases matching TRBD1. CDR3 length: 15 residues. The junction had 8 bases not matched to a gene; V was cut back by 6 bases and J by 6 bases. Germline V gives CDR1 SGHDN, CDR2 FVKESK. CDR3 loop: CASSLQGAHAGELFF. CDR3 nucleotide sequence: TGTGCCAGCAGTCTACAGGGGGCGCACGCCGGGGAGCTGTTTTTT.

This clone came up a few times. The V call is TRBV2, the J call TRBJ2-6; 8 nucleotides agree with TRBD2. The CDR3 has 16 amino acids. V was pared by 7 bases and J by 4 bases, with 9 bases of the junction left unmatched. The germline gives CDR1 SNHLY, CDR2 FYNNEI. The CDR3 nucleotides read TGTGCCAGCACCTTCGGCGGGGGGTACGGGGCCAACGTCCTGACTTTC. This translates into CASTFGGGYGANVLTF.

The genes are TRBV28 and TRBJ2-6, with D possibly TRBD2 on 5 matching bases. The germline gives CDR1 MDHEN, CDR2 SYDVKM. V shed 3 bases and J shed 2 bases, with 11 bases lying between them. The CDR3 is 16 amino acids. CDR3 sequence: CASSFLGVTGANVLTF. DNA for the CDR3: TGTGCCAGCAGTTTCCTCGGGGTTACTGGGGCCAACGTCCTGACTTTC.

Here the CDR3 DNA reads TGCAGCGTTGGACAGTCCTACAATGAGCAGTTCTTC. It codes for CSVGQSYNEQFF. The rearrangement links TRBV29-1 to TRBJ2-1; D may be TRBD1 (5 bases). The CDR3 is 12 residues long. Germline loops: CDR1 SQVTM, CDR2 ANQGSEA. The V and J ends lost 4 bases and 1 base respectively, with 5 bases between them.

This chain links TRBV24-1 with TRBJ2-5; no reliable D call. The CDR3 runs to 15 residues. From germline, CDR1 is KGHDR and CDR2 SFDVKD. Trimming removed 2 bases from V and 5 bases from J, with 14 bases in between. The CDR3 here is CATSDSVGVLETQYF. As DNA, the CDR3 is TGTGCCACCAGTGATTCCGTAGGAGTTTTGGAGACCCAGTACTTC.

A single count supports this clone. This chain links TRBV28 with TRBJ2-7, with no clear D. V shed 7 bases and J shed 6 bases, with 13 bases lying between them. Per germline, CDR1 MDHEN and CDR2 SYDVKM. The CDR3 extends over 12 amino acids. The CDR3 DNA sequence: TGTGCCAGCAAGGAGCCAACCTCCGAGCAGTACTTC. This translates into CASKEPTSEQYF.

The chain carries TRBV5-1 and TRBJ2-7, with TRBD1 matching 9 bases. V lost 0 bases, J lost 3 bases, and 4 bases stayed unmatched. Per the germline V gene, CDR1 is SGHRS and CDR2 is YFSETQ. CDR3 size: 15 residues. CDR3 amino acids: CASSLDRGLGYEQYF. The CDR3 nucleotides read TGCGCCAGCAGCTTGGACAGGGGGCTAGGCTACGAGCAGTACTTC.

The rearrangement uses TRBV6-5 and TRBJ2-4; 7 positions match TRBD2. CDR1 is MNHEY and CDR2 is SVGAGI in the germline V gene. Germline trimming cut 7 bases from V and 7 bases from J; bases unmatched to any gene: 7. The CDR3 runs 13 residues. The CDR3 protein is CASKKGGVNIQYF. CDR3 in DNA: TGTGCCAGCAAAAAGGGAGGGGTGAACATTCAGTACTTC.

Here the CDR3 DNA reads TGTGCCAGCAGCGTAACCGGGACAGGGGTTTCACCCCTCCACTTT. Protein product: CASSVTGTGVSPLHF. The V gene is TRBV7-2, the J gene TRBJ1-6; 10 nucleotides match TRBD1. Unmatched junction bases numbered 7, after V lost 5 bases and J lost 9 bases. CDR3 size: 15 residues. Germline V gene sequence: CDR1 SGHTA, CDR2 FQGNSA.

The gene calls are TRBV3-1 (or the pseudogene TRBV3-2) and TRBJ2-5; D possibly corresponds to TRBD2 (5 bases). Germline values: CDR1 LGHDT, CDR2 YNNKEL (reference sequence). V was trimmed by 4 bases and J by 5 bases, leaving 14 bases between them. The CDR3 spans 14 residues. CDR3 sequence reads: CASSPVLGAETQYF. DNA of the CDR3: TGTGCCAGCAGCCCCGTCTTGGGAGCTGAGACCCAGTACTTC.